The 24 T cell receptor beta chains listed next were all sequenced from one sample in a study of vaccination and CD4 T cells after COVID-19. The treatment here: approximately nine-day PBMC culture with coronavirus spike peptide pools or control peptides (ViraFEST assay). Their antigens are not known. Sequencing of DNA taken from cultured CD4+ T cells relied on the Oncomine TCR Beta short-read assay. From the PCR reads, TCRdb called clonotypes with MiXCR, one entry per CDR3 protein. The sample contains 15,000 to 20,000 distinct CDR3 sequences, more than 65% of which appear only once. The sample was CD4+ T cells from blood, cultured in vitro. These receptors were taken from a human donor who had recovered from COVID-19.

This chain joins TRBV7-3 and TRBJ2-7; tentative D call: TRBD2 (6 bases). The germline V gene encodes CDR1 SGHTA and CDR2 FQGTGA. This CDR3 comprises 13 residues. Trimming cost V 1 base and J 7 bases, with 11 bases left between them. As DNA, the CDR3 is TGTGCCAGCAGCTTAAGGCGGAGCGGGGAGCAGTACTTC. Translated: CASSLRRSGEQYF.

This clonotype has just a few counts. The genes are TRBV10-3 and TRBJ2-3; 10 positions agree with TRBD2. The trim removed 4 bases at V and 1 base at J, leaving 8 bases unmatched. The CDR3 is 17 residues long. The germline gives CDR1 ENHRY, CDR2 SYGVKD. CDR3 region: CAISGMSGRAGTDTQYF. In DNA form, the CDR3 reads TGTGCCATCAGTGGAATGAGCGGGAGGGCTGGCACAGATACGCAGTATTTT.

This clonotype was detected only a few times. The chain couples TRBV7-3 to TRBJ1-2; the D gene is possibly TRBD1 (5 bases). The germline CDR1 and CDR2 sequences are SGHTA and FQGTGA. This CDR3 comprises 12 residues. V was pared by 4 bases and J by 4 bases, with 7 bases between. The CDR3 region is CASSSTVYGYTF. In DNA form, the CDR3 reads TGTGCCAGCAGCTCGACAGTCTATGGCTACACCTTC.

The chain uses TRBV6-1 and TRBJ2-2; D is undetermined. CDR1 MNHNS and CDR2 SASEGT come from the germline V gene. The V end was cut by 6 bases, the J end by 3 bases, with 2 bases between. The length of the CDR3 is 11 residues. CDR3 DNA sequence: TGTGCCAGCAGAGACACCGGGGAGCTGTTTTTT. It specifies CASRDTGELFF.

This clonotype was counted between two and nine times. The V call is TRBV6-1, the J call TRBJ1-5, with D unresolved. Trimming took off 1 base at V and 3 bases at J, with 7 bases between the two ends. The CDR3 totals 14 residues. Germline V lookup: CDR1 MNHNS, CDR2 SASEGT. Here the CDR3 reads CASSEGYDNQPQHF. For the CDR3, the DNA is TGTGCCAGCAGTGAAGGGTATGACAATCAGCCCCAGCATTTT.

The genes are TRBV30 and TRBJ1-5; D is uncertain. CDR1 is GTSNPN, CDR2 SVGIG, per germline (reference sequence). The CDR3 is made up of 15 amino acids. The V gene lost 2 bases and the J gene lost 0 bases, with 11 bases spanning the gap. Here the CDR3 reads CAWSPAGGSNQPQHF. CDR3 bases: TGTGCCTGGAGTCCCGCGGGAGGTAGCAATCAGCCCCAGCATTTT.

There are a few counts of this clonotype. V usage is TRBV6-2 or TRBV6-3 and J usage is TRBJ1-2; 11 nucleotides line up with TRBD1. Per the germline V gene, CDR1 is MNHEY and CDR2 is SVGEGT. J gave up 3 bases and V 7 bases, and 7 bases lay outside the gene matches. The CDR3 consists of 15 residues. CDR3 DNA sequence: TGTGCCAGCACCCCACGGGACAGGGGGGACTATGGCTACACCTTC. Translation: CASTPRDRGDYGYTF.

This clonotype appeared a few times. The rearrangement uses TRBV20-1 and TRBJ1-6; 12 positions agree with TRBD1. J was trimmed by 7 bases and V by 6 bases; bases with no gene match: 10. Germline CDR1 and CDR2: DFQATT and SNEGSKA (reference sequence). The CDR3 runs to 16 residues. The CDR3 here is CSAHEGTGGDNSPLHF. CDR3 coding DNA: TGCAGTGCCCACGAAGGGACAGGGGGCGACAATTCACCCCTCCACTTT.

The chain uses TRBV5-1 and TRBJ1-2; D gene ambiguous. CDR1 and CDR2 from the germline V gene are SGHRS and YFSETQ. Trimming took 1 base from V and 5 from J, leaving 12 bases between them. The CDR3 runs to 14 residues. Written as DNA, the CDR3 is TGCGCCAGCAGCTTGTCCCCATCAGAGTATGGCTACACCTTC. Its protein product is CASSLSPSEYGYTF.

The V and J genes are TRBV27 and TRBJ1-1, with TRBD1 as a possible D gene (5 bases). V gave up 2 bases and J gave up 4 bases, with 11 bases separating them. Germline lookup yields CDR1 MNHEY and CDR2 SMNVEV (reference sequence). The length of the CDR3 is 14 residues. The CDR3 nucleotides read TGTGCCAGCAGTTTAGATCAGGGCGGCACTGAAGCTTTCTTT. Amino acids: CASSLDQGGTEAFF.

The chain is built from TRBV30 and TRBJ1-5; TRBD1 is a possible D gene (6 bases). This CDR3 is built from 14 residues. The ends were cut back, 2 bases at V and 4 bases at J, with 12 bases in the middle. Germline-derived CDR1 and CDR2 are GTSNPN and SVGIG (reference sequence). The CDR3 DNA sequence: TGTGCCTGGAGTCCCGGGACAAAAAATCAGCCCCAGCATTTT. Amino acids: CAWSPGTKNQPQHF.

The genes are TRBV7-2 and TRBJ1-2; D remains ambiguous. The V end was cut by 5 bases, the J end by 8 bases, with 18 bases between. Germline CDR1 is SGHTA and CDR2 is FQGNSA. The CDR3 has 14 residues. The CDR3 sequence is CASSLDGVELGYTF. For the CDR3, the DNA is TGTGCCAGCAGCCTCGATGGGGTAGAATTGGGCTACACCTTC.

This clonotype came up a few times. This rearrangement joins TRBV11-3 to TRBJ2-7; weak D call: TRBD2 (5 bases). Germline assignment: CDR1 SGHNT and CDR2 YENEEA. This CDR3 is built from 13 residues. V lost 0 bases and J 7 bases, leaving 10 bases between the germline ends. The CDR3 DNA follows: TGTGCCAGCAGCTTAGATTTCAAGCGGGAGCAGTACTTC. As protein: CASSLDFKREQYF.

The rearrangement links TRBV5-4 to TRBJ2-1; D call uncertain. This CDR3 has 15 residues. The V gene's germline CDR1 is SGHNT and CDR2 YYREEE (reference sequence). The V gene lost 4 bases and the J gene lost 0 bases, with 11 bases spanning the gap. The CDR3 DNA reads TGTGCCAGCAGCCCTGAGCCCGGCTCCTACAATGAGCAGTTCTTC. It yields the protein CASSPEPGSYNEQFF.

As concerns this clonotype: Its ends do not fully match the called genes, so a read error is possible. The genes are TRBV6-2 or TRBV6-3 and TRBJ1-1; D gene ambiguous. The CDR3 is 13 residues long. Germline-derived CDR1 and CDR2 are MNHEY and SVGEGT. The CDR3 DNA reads TGTGCCAGCAGTTTATCACAGACAACTGTAGCTTTCTTT. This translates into CASSLSQTTVAFF.

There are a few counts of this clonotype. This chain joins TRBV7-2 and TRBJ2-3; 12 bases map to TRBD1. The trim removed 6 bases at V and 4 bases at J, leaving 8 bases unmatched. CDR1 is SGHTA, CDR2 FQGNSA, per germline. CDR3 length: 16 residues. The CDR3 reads CASRPPGQGASDTQYF. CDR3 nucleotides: TGTGCCAGCAGACCCCCGGGACAGGGGGCGTCAGATACGCAGTATTTT.

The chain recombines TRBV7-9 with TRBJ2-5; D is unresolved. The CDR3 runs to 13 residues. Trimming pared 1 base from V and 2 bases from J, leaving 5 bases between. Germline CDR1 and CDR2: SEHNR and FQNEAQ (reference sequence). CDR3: CASSLGRQETQYF. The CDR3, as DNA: TGTGCCAGCAGCTTAGGCCGGCAAGAGACCCAGTACTTC.

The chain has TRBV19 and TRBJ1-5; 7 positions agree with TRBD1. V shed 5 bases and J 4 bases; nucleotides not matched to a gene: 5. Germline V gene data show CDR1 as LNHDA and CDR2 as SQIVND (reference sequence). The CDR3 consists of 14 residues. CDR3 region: CASSPGQVNQPQHF. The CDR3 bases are TGTGCCAGTAGTCCCGGACAGGTTAATCAGCCCCAGCATTTT.

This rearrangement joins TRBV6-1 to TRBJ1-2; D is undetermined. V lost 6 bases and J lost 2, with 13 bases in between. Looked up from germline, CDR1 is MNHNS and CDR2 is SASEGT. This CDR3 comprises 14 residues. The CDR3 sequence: CASSQVVGNYGYTF. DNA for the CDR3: TGTGCCAGCAGCCAGGTCGTTGGGAACTATGGCTACACCTTC.

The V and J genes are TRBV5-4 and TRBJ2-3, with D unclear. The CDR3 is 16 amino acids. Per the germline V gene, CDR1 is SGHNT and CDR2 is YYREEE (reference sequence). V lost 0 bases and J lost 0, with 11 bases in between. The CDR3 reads CASSLGGHTSTDTQYF. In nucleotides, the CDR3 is TGTGCCAGCAGCTTGGGGGGTCACACTAGCACAGATACGCAGTATTTT.

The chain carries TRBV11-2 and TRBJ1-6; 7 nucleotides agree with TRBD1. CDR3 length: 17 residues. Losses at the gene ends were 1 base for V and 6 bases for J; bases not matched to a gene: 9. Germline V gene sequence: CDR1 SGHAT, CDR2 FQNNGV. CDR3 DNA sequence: TGTGCCAGCAGCTTAGGGAGCACAGGACAGGCTAATTCACCCCTCCACTTT. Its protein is CASSLGSTGQANSPLHF.

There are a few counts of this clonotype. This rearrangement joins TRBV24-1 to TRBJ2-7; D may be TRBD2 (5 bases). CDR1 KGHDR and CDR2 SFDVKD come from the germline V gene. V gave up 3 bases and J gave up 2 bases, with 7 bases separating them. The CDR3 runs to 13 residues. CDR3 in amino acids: CATSDPAAYEQYF. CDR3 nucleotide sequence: TGTGCCACCAGTGATCCAGCGGCCTACGAGCAGTACTTC.

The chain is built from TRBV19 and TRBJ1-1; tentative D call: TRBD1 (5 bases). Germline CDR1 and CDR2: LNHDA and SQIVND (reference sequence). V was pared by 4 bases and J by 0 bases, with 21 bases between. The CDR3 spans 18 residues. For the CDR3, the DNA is TGTGCCAGTAGTAGACGTGGGACGTTAGCTTACCTGAACACTGAAGCTTTCTTT. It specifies CASSRRGTLAYLNTEAFF.

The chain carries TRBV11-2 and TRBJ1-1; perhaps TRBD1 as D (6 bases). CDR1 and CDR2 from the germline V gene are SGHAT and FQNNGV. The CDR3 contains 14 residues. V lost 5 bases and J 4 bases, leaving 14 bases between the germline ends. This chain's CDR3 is CASSQQGLSTEAFF. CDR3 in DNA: TGTGCCAGCAGCCAACAGGGTCTTAGCACTGAAGCTTTCTTT.